These 17 T cell receptor beta chains were all obtained from the same sample, sequenced in a study of blood T cells in healthy people across ages. Primed by a sample-barcoded 5' primer and a J-beta primer mix, a second PCR proceeded for roughly 7 to 12 cycles. One entry per CDR3 protein, called by TCRdb with MiXCR from the 5' RACE reads. Of approximately 900,000 distinct CDR3 sequences in the sample, 25% to 35% were seen once. These data were also reused for a study on T cells of mothers and their children.

Sequencing input: blood. The receptors here all came from a woman in her thirties or forties in good health.

This clonotype showed up just a few times. The chain joins TRBV5-6 to TRBJ1-6, with 9 bases that match TRBD1. This CDR3 is built from 15 residues. J was trimmed by 3 bases and V by 3 bases; bases with no gene match: 1. Per the germline V gene, CDR1 is SGHDT and CDR2 is YYEEEE. Here the CDR3 reads CASSWGQGYNSPLHF. As DNA, the CDR3 is TGTGCCAGCAGCTGGGGACAGGGCTATAATTCACCCCTCCACTTT.

In its sample, this clonotype was seen many times. The chain has TRBV5-1 and TRBJ1-5; possibly TRBD1 for D (6 bases). Trimming cost V 6 bases and J 1 base, with 11 bases left between them. Germline V gives CDR1 SGHRS, CDR2 YFSETQ. The CDR3 totals 14 residues. The CDR3 DNA is TGCGCCAGCAAGGAAGGGACAAGCAATCAGCCCCAGCATTTT. Its translation is CASKEGTSNQPQHF. The variable domain in full, with the rest retrieved from reference TRBV5-1 and TRBJ1-5, is KAGVTQTPRYLIKTRGQQVTLSCSPISGHRSVSWYQQTPGQGLQFLFEYFSETQRNKGNFPGRFSGRQFSNSRSEMNVSTLELGDSALYLCASKEGTSNQPQHFGDGTRLSIL.

This clonotype was counted ten times or more. The gene calls are TRBV5-4 and TRBJ2-5; TRBD2 matches at 13 bases. Germline trimming cut 4 bases from V and 5 bases from J; bases unmatched to any gene: 5. Germline V gives CDR1 SGHNT, CDR2 YYREEE (reference sequence). CDR3 length equals 15 residues. The DNA for the CDR3 is TGTGCCAGCAGCACTAGCGGGGGGGCCGGGGAGACCCAGTACTTC. As protein: CASSTSGGAGETQYF.

The rearrangement links TRBV4-3 to TRBJ2-1; D is unresolved. Trimming left V 2 bases short and J 3 bases short, with 23 bases between. The CDR3 has 19 residues. Germline assignment: CDR1 LGHNA and CDR2 YSLEER. In nucleotides, the CDR3 is TGCGCCAGCAGCCAACTATCCATCCGGGTGATCCCAGACTACAATGAGCAGTTCTTC. It encodes CASSQLSIRVIPDYNEQFF.

This chain links TRBV7-9 with TRBJ2-7, with 11 positions matching TRBD2. Germline CDR1 SEHNR, CDR2 FQNEAQ (reference sequence). V lost 4 bases and J lost 7; bases outside the gene matches: 12. CDR3 size: 16 residues. The CDR3 bases are TGTGCCAGCAGCTCCTTACTAGCGGGGGTTGGTAATGAGCAGTACTTC. Its protein product is CASSSLLAGVGNEQYF.

This clonotype was seen repeatedly, ten times or more. The CDR3 DNA reads as TGTGCCAGCAGCGGAGGTCAGGGGGCGAGATACTATGGCTACACCTTC. Residues: CASSGGQGARYYGYTF. The chain links TRBV9 to TRBJ1-2; 8 bases agree with TRBD1. After removal of 3 bases from V and 3 bases from J, the junction contained 10 bases not matched to a gene. Germline CDR1 and CDR2: SGDLS and YYNGEE. This CDR3 has 16 amino acids. Complete variable domain (other parts from reference TRBV9 and TRBJ1-2): DSGVTQTPKHLITATGQRVTLRCSPRSGDLSVYWYQQSLDQGLQFLIQYYNGEERAKGNILERFSAQQFPDLHSELNLSSLELGDSALYFCASSGGQGARYYGYTFGSGTRLTVV.

The chain recombines TRBV2 with TRBJ2-7; 9 nucleotides agree with TRBD1. Germline trimming cut 4 bases from V and 4 bases from J; bases unmatched to any gene: 11. CDR3 length: 16 amino acids. CDR1 and CDR2 from the germline V gene are SNHLY and FYNNEI. The CDR3 sequence: CASSGQSGTGRYEQYF. The CDR3 region has the DNA TGTGCCAGCAGTGGGCAGTCCGGGACAGGGAGGTACGAGCAGTACTTC.

This clonotype was seen more than once but under ten times. The chain has TRBV14 and TRBJ2-7; TRBD1 is a possible D gene (5 bases). Germline CDR1 and CDR2: SGHDN and FVKESK. V lost 6 bases and J lost 1, with 13 bases in between. The CDR3 has 14 amino acids. CDR3 amino acids: CASRLTGTSYEQYF. CDR3 in DNA: TGTGCCAGCAGACTCACAGGAACATCCTACGAGCAGTACTTC. Complete variable domain (other parts from reference TRBV14 and TRBJ2-7): EAGVTQFPSHSVIEKGQTVTLRCDPISGHDNLYWYRRVMGKEIKFLLHFVKESKQDESGMPNNRFLAERTGGTYSTLKVQPAELEDSGVYFCASRLTGTSYEQYFGPGTRLTVT.

The V gene is TRBV7-9, the J gene TRBJ2-1; the D call may be TRBD1 or TRBD2 (6 bases each). Between the trimmed V and J ends, which lost 5 bases and 0 bases, there was a span of 17 bases. The CDR3 covers 17 residues. The germline V gene encodes CDR1 SEHNR and CDR2 FQNEAQ (reference sequence). The CDR3 loop reads CASSRGVGKSSYNEQFF. CDR3 coding DNA: TGTGCCAGCAGCAGGGGGGTGGGGAAGAGCTCCTACAATGAGCAGTTCTTC.

The rearrangement joins TRBV20-1 to TRBJ2-1; possible D gene TRBD2, 7 bases. Looked up from germline, CDR1 is DFQATT and CDR2 is SNEGSKA (reference sequence). This CDR3 has 15 amino acids. V was trimmed by 3 bases and J by 9 bases, leaving 21 bases between them. CDR3 sequence reads: CSASPFRGAGSEQFF. The CDR3, as DNA: TGCAGTGCTAGCCCTTTCCGGGGGGCCGGTAGTGAGCAGTTCTTC.

V and J are TRBV28 and TRBJ1-5; no definite D call. Germline CDR1 reads MDHEN; CDR2 reads SYDVKM. CDR3 length: 13 residues. With 9 bases removed from V and 1 base from J, the gap between germline ends came to 10 bases. DNA for the CDR3: TGTGCCAGTAATGAGGAGAGCAATCAGCCCCAGCATTTT. Encoded protein: CASNEESNQPQHF. Supplemented by reference TRBV28 and TRBJ1-5, the full variable domain reads DVKVTQSSRYLVKRTGEKVFLECVQDMDHENMFWYRQDPGLGLRLIYFSYDVKMKEKGDIPEGYSVSREKKERFSLILESASTNQTSMYLCASNEESNQPQHFGDGTRLSIL.

A few counts support this clonotype. The rearrangement links TRBV5-4 to TRBJ2-4; 8 bases map to TRBD2. The CDR3 is 17 amino acids. Germline values: CDR1 SGHNT, CDR2 YYREEE (reference sequence). The V segment lost 6 bases and the J segment 1 base; nucleotides outside the gene matches: 12. CDR3 loop: CASTPGGAGEAKNIQYF. Written as DNA, the CDR3 is TGTGCCAGCACCCCCGGGGGAGCGGGGGAGGCCAAAAACATTCAGTACTTC.

This clonotype has only a few counts. The gene calls are TRBV7-9 and TRBJ2-7; 9 bases are a match to TRBD1. The CDR3 runs to 15 residues. The ends lost 5 bases at V and 5 bases at J; junction bases unmatched: 10. Germline assignment: CDR1 SEHNR and CDR2 FQNEAQ (reference sequence). The CDR3 region has the DNA TGTGCCAGCAGCCAGTCCGGGACAGGGCTTGACGAGCAGTACTTC. Translating it yields CASSQSGTGLDEQYF. Complete variable domain (other parts from reference TRBV7-9 and TRBJ2-7): DTGVSQNPRHKITKRGQNVTFRCDPISEHNRLYWYRQTLGQGPEFLTYFQNEAQLEKSRLLSDRFSAERPKGSFSTLEIQRTEQGDSAMYLCASSQSGTGLDEQYFGPGTRLTVT.

Details on this clonotype: The junction and the germline gene differ at one end; a read error may be behind it. The chain is built from TRBV10-3 and TRBJ2-1; TRBD1 matches at 11 bases. Germline V gene sequence: CDR1 ENHRY, CDR2 SYGVKD. The CDR3 extends over 16 amino acids. CDR3 nucleotide sequence: TGTACCATCCTTGCCCCGGGACAGGGGGAATACAATGAGCAGTTCTTC. Amino acids: CTILAPGQGEYNEQFF.

This clonotype was detected many times. This rearrangement joins TRBV10-3 to TRBJ2-5; TRBD1 agrees at 10 bases. The CDR3 spans 15 residues. V was pared by 5 bases and J by 5 bases, with 8 bases of the junction left unmatched. CDR1 is ENHRY, CDR2 SYGVKD, per germline. CDR3 sequence: CAISLTGTGVETQYF. CDR3 coding DNA: TGTGCCATCAGTCTGACCGGGACAGGGGTGGAGACCCAGTACTTC.

Comment on this clonotype: A much larger clone lies a single base off, so this may be a read error. This chain links TRBV27 with TRBJ2-6; D call uncertain. Looked up from germline, CDR1 is MNHEY and CDR2 is SMNVEV (reference sequence). This CDR3 is 14 amino acids long. The CDR3: CASSFGAGVNVLTF. In DNA form, the CDR3 reads TGTGCCAGCAGTTTTGGTGCTGGGGTCAACGTCCTGACTTTC. Full variable domain (remainder filled in from reference TRBV27 and TRBJ2-6): EAQVTQNPRYLITVTGKKLTVTCSQNMNHEYMSWYRQDPGLGLRQIYYSMNVEVTDKGDVPEGYKVSRKEKRNFPLILESPSPNQTSLYFCASSFGAGVNVLTFGAGSRLTVL.

To note about this clonotype: At one end, the junction sequence differs from germline, possibly due to a read error. The chain joins TRBV5-1 to TRBJ2-7; perhaps D is TRBD1 or TRBD2 (5 bases each). The CDR3 spans 16 residues. Germline-derived CDR1 and CDR2 are SGHRS and YFSETQ. CDR3 DNA sequence: TGCGCCAGCAGCTGGACCGGGACGCAGGACGCCTACGAGCGGTACTTC. This translates into CASSWTGTQDAYERYF.